The entry that follows covers one T cell receptor (beta chain) sequence. In the original processing: Estimation of nucleated cell counts was performed using reference gene primer amplification. Sequencing was performed with immunoSEQ multiplex PCR; in TCRdb, only in-frame clones are kept and a portion is missing. The V and J calls and the clone size are those of that table, but D and trimming were determined from the DNA. The table records about 250,000 clones, roughly 80% of them present only once. Germline assignment: CDR1 KGHDR and CDR2 SFDVKD. This CDR3 is built from 13 residues. V lost 1 base to trimming and J lost 4 bases, with 5 bases between them. These data are taken from a study of blood T cell repertoires in COVID-19. Overall study context: COVID-19 samples collected from the United States, Italy and Spain covered acute and convalescent phases.

Sample: peripheral blood. The rearrangement joins TRBV24-1 to TRBJ2-3, with D tentatively TRBD2 (5 bases). The origin of this receptor is a man older than 75 with acute or convalescent COVID-19. The CDR3 loop is CATSDFGADTQYF. CDR3 coding DNA: TGTGCCACCAGTGATTTCGGGGCAGATACGCAGTATTTT.